The entry below describes one TCR beta chain. Sequencing was performed with immunoSEQ multiplex PCR; in TCRdb, only in-frame clones are kept and a portion is missing. The sample yields roughly 430,000 clones, roughly 87% seen once. The record originates from a study of blood T cell repertoires in COVID-19. Participants' reported clinical history set cohort assignment. The V and J ends lost 8 bases and 0 bases respectively, with 18 bases between them. The germline gives CDR1 SGHVS, CDR2 FQNEAQ. This CDR3 has 16 amino acids. The rearrangement uses TRBV7-8 and TRBJ2-3; the D gene is possibly TRBD1 (5 bases). This receptor was identified in a woman aged 40 to 50 with acute COVID-19. The material sequenced was PBMCs or T cells enriched from blood (not recorded which). In nucleotides, the CDR3 is TGTGCCAGCCTCCGGTCAGGGCAGACTAGCACAGATACGCAGTATTTT. This translates into CASLRSGQTSTDTQYF.